Below, 18 T cell receptor beta chains from the same sample are listed, as sequenced in a study of Graves' ophthalmopathy and Graves' hyperthyroidism. RNA transcripts served as template for amplifying TCR beta CDR3 sequences. An initial RT-PCR round employing HTBI primers preceded a second-round multiplex PCR. TCRdb reanalysed the multiplex PCR reads using MiXCR and keeps one entry per CDR3 protein. The repertoire holds 580,000 or so distinct CDR3 sequences, less than 40% seen once, with approximately 4.1% in the top ten. What was sequenced was peripheral blood or thyroid tissue (not recorded which). Receptors were obtained from an adult man with Graves' hyperthyroidism.

This clonotype was observed many times. The V and J genes are TRBV29-1 and TRBJ2-7, with D possibly TRBD1 on 5 matching bases. This CDR3 region has 14 residues. The germline V gene encodes CDR1 SQVTM and CDR2 ANQGSEA. Trimming removed 5 bases at V and 0 bases at J, with 14 bases between. The CDR3 DNA is TGCAGCGTTTTCCCAGGGCGAGACTCCTACGAGCAGTACTTC. Its translation is CSVFPGRDSYEQYF.

V is TRBV5-5 and J is TRBJ1-2; no clear D gene. CDR1 SGHKS and CDR2 YYEKEE come from the germline V gene (reference sequence). The CDR3 runs to 13 residues. The V and J ends lost 3 bases and 3 bases respectively, with 9 bases between them. The DNA of the CDR3 is TGTGCCAGCAGCTGGTCCCGGGACTATGGCTACACCTTC. It is translated as CASSWSRDYGYTF.

This clonotype was recorded at least ten times. The CDR3 bases are TGTGCCAGCAGCTTAGGGACACAGGGGGATCAGCCCCAGCATTTT. As protein: CASSLGTQGDQPQHF. This chain joins TRBV7-9 and TRBJ1-5; 8 bases line up with TRBD1. The CDR3 contains 15 residues. Germline CDR1 and CDR2: SEHNR and FQNEAQ (reference sequence). V was clipped by 1 base and J by 5 bases; unmatched bases: 4.

The chain recombines TRBV12-3 or TRBV12-4 with TRBJ1-6, with TRBD1 as a possible D gene (6 bases). The CDR3 consists of 13 residues. Trimming took 3 bases from V and 7 from J, leaving 7 bases between them. CDR3 coding DNA: TGTGCCAGCAGTTTTGGGACAAATTCACCCCTCCACTTT. It is translated as CASSFGTNSPLHF.

The chain recombines TRBV29-1 with TRBJ2-7, with a weak D call TRBD2 (6 bases). This CDR3 contains 10 residues. Germline V CDR1 and CDR2: SQVTM, ANQGSEA. V was shortened by 7 bases and J by 4 bases, with 8 bases between the two germline ends. CDR3 sequence (DNA): TGCAGCGCCGGGGGATACGAGCAGTACTTC. This translates into CSAGGYEQYF.

This clonotype was counted many times. The chain joins TRBV6-1 to TRBJ1-1; D is unresolved. This CDR3 region has 14 residues. The germline CDR1 and CDR2 sequences are MNHNS and SASEGT. The V and J ends lost 3 bases and 1 base respectively, with 9 bases between them. The CDR3 spells CASSERRENTEAFF. CDR3 sequence (DNA): TGTGCCAGCAGTGAGAGGAGGGAGAACACTGAAGCTTTCTTT.

Ten or more counts support this clonotype. This chain connects TRBV5-1 to TRBJ1-1; D not resolved. Germline CDR1 reads SGHRS; CDR2 reads YFSETQ. Between the trimmed V and J ends, which lost 6 bases and 7 bases, there was a span of 10 bases. CDR3 size: 11 residues. CDR3 protein: CASTLHGEAFF. The CDR3 DNA follows: TGCGCCAGCACCCTGCATGGTGAAGCTTTCTTT.

This clonotype appeared many times. This sequence joins TRBV5-1 and TRBJ2-2; D ambiguous. The CDR3 extends over 15 amino acids. Germline V lookup: CDR1 SGHRS, CDR2 YFSETQ. Trimming took 0 bases from V and 5 from J, leaving 11 bases between them. This CDR3 is CASSLAALSTGELFF. In DNA, the CDR3 is TGCGCCAGCAGCTTGGCCGCGTTAAGTACCGGGGAGCTGTTTTTT.

This clonotype has more than one count but fewer than ten. The chain has TRBV7-8 and TRBJ2-3; the D call may be TRBD1 or TRBD2 (6 bases each). CDR1 is SGHVS and CDR2 is FQNEAQ in the germline V gene. The CDR3 runs 15 residues. Deletions cut 5 bases from V and 1 base from J, with 13 bases between. The CDR3 nucleotides are TGTGCCAGCAGCCAGAGGGGGGACCGCACAGATACGCAGTATTTT. It translates to CASSQRGDRTDTQYF.

The gene calls are TRBV29-1 and TRBJ1-1, with 7 bases lining up with TRBD1. The CDR3 length is 12 residues. The germline gives CDR1 SQVTM, CDR2 ANQGSEA. The CDR3 protein is CSFGRGVGRAFF. The DNA for the CDR3 is TGCAGTTTTGGCAGGGGGGTCGGGCGAGCTTTCTTT.

The chain employs TRBV10-3 and TRBJ1-1; 12 bases match TRBD1. The CDR3 loop spans 14 amino acids. V trimming: 6 bases; J trimming: 6 bases; junction bases outside the gene matches: 5. CDR1 and CDR2 (germline): ENHRY, SYGVKD. The CDR3 spells CAIRGTGGASEAFF. The CDR3 nucleotides read TGTGCCATCAGGGGGACAGGGGGCGCTTCTGAAGCTTTCTTT.

The sample holds a few counts of this clonotype. This rearrangement joins TRBV5-6 to TRBJ1-6, with D unclear. V dropped 0 bases and J dropped 5 bases, with 9 bases sitting between them. Germline V gene lookup returns CDR1 SGHDT and CDR2 YYEEEE. CDR3 size: 15 residues. The CDR3 region is CASSLARRNNSPLHF. The CDR3 DNA is TGTGCCAGCAGCTTGGCACGCAGGAATAATTCACCCCTCCACTTT.

This clonotype was observed many times. This chain links TRBV5-8 with TRBJ2-7, with TRBD1 matching over 9 bases. Germline lookup yields CDR1 SGHTS and CDR2 YDEGEE. The CDR3 has 14 residues. The ends lost 4 bases at V and 2 bases at J; junction bases unmatched: 4. CDR3 loop: CASSVRDRAYEQYF. In DNA form, the CDR3 reads TGTGCCAGCAGCGTCCGGGACAGGGCCTACGAGCAGTACTTC.

The chain uses TRBV3-1 and TRBJ1-1; 11 positions match TRBD1. The V gene end was trimmed by 1 base and the J gene end by 3 bases; junction bases not matched to a gene: 10. CDR3 length equals 18 residues. Germline V gene lookup returns CDR1 LGHDT and CDR2 YNNKEL (reference sequence). The CDR3 is CASSQVGDRGSLDTEAFF. CDR3 coding DNA: TGTGCCAGCAGCCAAGTTGGGGACAGGGGGTCTCTGGACACTGAAGCTTTCTTT.

In this sample, this clonotype turned up many times. This chain connects TRBV12-3 or TRBV12-4 to TRBJ1-4; the D is unclear. The CDR3 sequence is 13 residues long. Trimming took off 3 bases at V and 5 bases at J, with 7 bases between the two ends. Written as DNA, the CDR3 is TGTGCCAGCAGTTTTGGAGGGAATGAAAAACTGTTTTTT. Translation gives CASSFGGNEKLFF.

Comments on this clonotype: Being one base from a much bigger clone, this may be a read error. The chain is built from TRBV4-1 and TRBJ1-5, with D unresolved. Germline loops: CDR1 MGHRA, CDR2 YSYEKL. V was cut by 0 bases and J by 9 bases, with 12 bases left in between. This CDR3 spans 14 amino acids. Written as DNA, the CDR3 is TGCGCCAGCAGCCAAGATATCCGGCCGGGGCCCCAGCATTTT. As protein: CASSQDIRPGPQHF.

This clonotype came up many times. This rearrangement joins TRBV10-1 to TRBJ2-7; 8 bases map to TRBD1. CDR1 WNHNN and CDR2 SYGVQD come from the germline V gene (reference sequence). The CDR3 has 13 amino acids. Trimming cost V 6 bases and J 6 bases; bases outside gene matches: 7. CDR3 in DNA: TGCGCCAGCAGCTCCGGGACAGGAGGCGAGCAGTACTTC. Protein sequence: CASSSGTGGEQYF.

This clonotype showed up many times. V usage is TRBV5-8 and J usage is TRBJ2-7, with 7 bases that match TRBD1. The V and J ends lost 2 bases and 5 bases, in that order; junction bases with no gene match: 4. Germline CDR1 and CDR2: SGHTS and YDEGEE. The CDR3 consists of 13 residues. CDR3 sequence (DNA): TGTGCCAGCAGCTTAGGGGGCCCAGACGAGCAGTACTTC. This encodes CASSLGGPDEQYF. Full variable domain (remainder filled in from reference TRBV5-8 and TRBJ2-7): EAGVTQSPTHLIKTRGQQATLRCSPISGHTSVYWYQQALGLGLQFLLWYDEGEERNRGNFPPRFSGRQFPNYSSELNVNALELEDSALYLCASSLGGPDEQYFGPGTRLTVT.